This T cell receptor (beta chain) is drawn from a study of T cell responses to AZD1222 COVID-19 vaccine. Concerning this clone: The target antigen is unknown.

Researchers grouped second doses given at about 4 or about 12 weeks into one pool. Germline V CDR1 and CDR2: LGHDT, YNNKEL (reference sequence). There are 15 residues in the CDR3. With 0 bases removed from V and 3 bases from J, the gap between germline ends came to 9 bases. The data were produced by immunoSEQ multiplex PCR, yet TCRdb's version contains in-frame clones alone and is incomplete. The repertoire holds some 150,000 clones, with 85% to 90% as singletons. The study's findings and limits: Among the donors, most were white British and more were female, and clonal diversity was possibly underestimated. Vaccine-associated CD4 TCRs spanned spike, dominant at 160-218 and 743-854. Close to half of spike-specific TCRs reportedly recognize unmutated variant regions.

The clonotype originates from an adult who received the AZD1222 COVID-19 vaccine. The sample was peripheral blood, taken 28 days after the second AZD1222 dose. V gene TRBV3-1 (or the pseudogene TRBV3-2) combines with J gene TRBJ2-1; D is unresolved. CDR3 nucleotides: TGTGCCAGCAGCCAAGATACCTCCCTCTACAATGAGCAGTTCTTC. Translated, it gives CASSQDTSLYNEQFF.